The entry below gives a single T cell receptor beta chain sequence along with its context. What it binds is not known. The data were taken from a study of cytomegalovirus exposure and HLA in healthy donors. Primers: 60 Vbeta forward and 13 Jbeta reverse. Some clones are missing from TCRdb's copy, which holds only in-frame ones; the method was immunoSEQ multiplex PCR. The repertoire holds 85,000 to 100,000 clones, with over 80% as singletons. Findings and limits, study-wide: Later examination showed HLA-associated TCR beta chains had greater clonal expansion than equally common others. About 90% or about 30% of the time was how often most TCR beta V segments were productive, according to an earlier analysis.

Trimming took 4 bases from V and 3 from J; bases not matched to a gene: 4. Germline V gene data show CDR1 as SGHNT and CDR2 as YYREEE (reference sequence). The CDR3 extends over 15 amino acids. The gene calls are TRBV5-4 and TRBJ2-7; 13 positions match TRBD2. This clonotype was sampled from a female donor in good health and CMV-seropositive. Specimen: PBMCs. The CDR3 reads CASSGTSGTNYEQYF. In nucleotides, the CDR3 is TGTGCCAGCAGCGGGACTAGCGGGACTAACTACGAGCAGTACTTC.